This T cell receptor (beta chain) was identified in a study of naive and memory T cell subsets. Overall study findings and caveats: Especially in CD8 cells, naive repertoires contained a few larger clonotypes, possibly CD45RA-re-expressing memory cells.

V was clipped by 5 bases and J by 7 bases, with 14 bases between them. CDR1 is SGHVS and CDR2 is FQNEAQ in the germline V gene. The length of the CDR3 is 14 residues. CMV status came from CD4+ T cell IFNgamma after overnight CMV lysate stimulation of fresh PBMCs. Both TRBC1 and TRBC2 were covered by a beta constant-region primer of two equimolar oligonucleotides. Four rounds of PCR amplified the ligated cDNA using nested alpha and beta constant-region primers plus SP2. MiXCR, applied by TCRdb to the UMI-ligation and nested PCR reads, yields one record per CDR3 protein. This sample carries more than 120,000 distinct CDR3 sequences, 15% to 25% of them seen once, and the ten largest clones take roughly 0.68%. On this clonotype itself: Its target is unknown.

The origin of this receptor is a human donor in good health. J is TRBJ2-2 and V is TRBV7-8, with a weak D call TRBD1 (5 bases). Specimen: naive CD8+ T cells from blood. The CDR3 loop is CASSPATVNGELFF. The CDR3 DNA follows: TGTGCCAGCAGCCCCGCGACAGTAAACGGGGAGCTGTTTTTT.